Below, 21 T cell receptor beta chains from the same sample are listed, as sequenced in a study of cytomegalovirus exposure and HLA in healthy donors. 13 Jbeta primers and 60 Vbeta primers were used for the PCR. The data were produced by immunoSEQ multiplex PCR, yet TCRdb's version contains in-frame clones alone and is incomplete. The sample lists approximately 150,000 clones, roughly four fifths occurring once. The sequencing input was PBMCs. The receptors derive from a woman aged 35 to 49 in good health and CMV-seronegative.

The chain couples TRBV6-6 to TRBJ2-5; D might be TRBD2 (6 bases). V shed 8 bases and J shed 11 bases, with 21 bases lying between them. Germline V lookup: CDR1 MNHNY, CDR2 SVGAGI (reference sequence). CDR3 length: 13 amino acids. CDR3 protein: CASGLGGVGEQYF. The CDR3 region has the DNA TGTGCCAGCGGGCTGGGGGGAGTGGGGGAGCAGTACTTC.

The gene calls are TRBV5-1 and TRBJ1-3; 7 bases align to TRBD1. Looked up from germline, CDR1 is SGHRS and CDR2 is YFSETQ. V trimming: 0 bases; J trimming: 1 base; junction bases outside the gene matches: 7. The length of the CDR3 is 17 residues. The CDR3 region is CASSLATGDRSGNTIYF. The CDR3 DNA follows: TGCGCCAGCAGCTTGGCCACTGGGGACAGATCTGGAAACACCATATATTTT.

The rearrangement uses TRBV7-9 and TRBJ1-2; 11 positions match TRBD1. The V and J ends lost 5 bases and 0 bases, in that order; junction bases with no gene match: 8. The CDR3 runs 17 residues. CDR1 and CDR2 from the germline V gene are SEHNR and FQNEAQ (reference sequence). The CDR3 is CASSPGTGGEPNYGYTF. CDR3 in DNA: TGTGCCAGCAGCCCCGGGACAGGGGGGGAGCCTAACTATGGCTACACCTTC.

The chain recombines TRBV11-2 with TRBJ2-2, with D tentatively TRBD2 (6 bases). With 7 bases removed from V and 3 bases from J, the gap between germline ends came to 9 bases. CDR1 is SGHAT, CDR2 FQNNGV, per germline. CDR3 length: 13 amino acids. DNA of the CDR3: TGTGCCAGCACGGCGGGACACACCGGGGAGCTGTTTTTT. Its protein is CASTAGHTGELFF.

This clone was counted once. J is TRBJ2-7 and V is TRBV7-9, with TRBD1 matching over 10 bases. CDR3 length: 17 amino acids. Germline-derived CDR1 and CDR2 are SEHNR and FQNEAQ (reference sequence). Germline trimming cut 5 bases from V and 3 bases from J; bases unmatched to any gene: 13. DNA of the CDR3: TGTGCCAGCAGCCCAGTCGTAGGGGACAGGGGTCTCTACGAGCAGTACTTC. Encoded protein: CASSPVVGDRGLYEQYF.

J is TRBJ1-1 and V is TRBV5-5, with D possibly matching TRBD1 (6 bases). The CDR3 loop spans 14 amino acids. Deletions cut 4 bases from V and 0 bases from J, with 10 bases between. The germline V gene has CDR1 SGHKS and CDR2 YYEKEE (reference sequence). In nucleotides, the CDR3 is TGTGCCAGCAGCGAACAGGGAGTGAACACTGAAGCTTTCTTT. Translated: CASSEQGVNTEAFF.

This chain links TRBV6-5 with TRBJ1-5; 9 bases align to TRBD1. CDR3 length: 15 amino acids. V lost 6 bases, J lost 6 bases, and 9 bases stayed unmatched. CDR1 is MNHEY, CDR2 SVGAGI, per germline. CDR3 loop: CASRATGGDRQPQHF. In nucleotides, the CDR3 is TGTGCCAGCAGGGCGACAGGGGGGGATCGTCAGCCCCAGCATTTT.

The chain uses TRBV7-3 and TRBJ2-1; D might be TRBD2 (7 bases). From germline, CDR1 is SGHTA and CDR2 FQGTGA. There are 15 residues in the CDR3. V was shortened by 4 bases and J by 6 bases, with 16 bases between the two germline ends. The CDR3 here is CASSSPGGLSNEQFF. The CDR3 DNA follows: TGTGCCAGCAGCTCCCCCGGGGGGCTCTCCAATGAGCAGTTCTTC. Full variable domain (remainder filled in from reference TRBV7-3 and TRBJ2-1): GAGVSQTPSNKVTEKGKYVELRCDPISGHTALYWYRQSLGQGPEFLIYFQGTGAADDSGLPNDRFFAVRPEGSVSTLKIQRTERGDSAVYLCASSSPGGLSNEQFFGPGTRLTVL.

CDR3 protein: CAISESQGDYGYTF. DNA of the CDR3: TGTGCCATCAGTGAGTCGCAGGGCGACTATGGCTACACCTTC. V and J are TRBV10-3 and TRBJ1-2; a weak D match, TRBD1 (5 bases). Looked up from germline, CDR1 is ENHRY and CDR2 is SYGVKD. The ends were cut back, 0 bases at V and 3 bases at J, with 8 bases in the middle. There are 14 residues in the CDR3.

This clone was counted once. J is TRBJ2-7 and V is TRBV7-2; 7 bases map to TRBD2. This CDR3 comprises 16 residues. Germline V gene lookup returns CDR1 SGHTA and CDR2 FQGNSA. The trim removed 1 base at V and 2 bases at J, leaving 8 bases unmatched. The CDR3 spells CASSLDGGGTAYEQYF. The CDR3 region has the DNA TGTGCCAGCAGCTTAGATGGGGGGGGGACCGCCTACGAGCAGTACTTC.

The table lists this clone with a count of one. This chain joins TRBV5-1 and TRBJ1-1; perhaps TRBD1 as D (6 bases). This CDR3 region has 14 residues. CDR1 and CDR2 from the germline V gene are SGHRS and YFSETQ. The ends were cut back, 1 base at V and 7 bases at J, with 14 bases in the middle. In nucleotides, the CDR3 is TGCGCCAGCAGCTTGAGTTACAGGGCCGGTGAAGCTTTCTTT. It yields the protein CASSLSYRAGEAFF.

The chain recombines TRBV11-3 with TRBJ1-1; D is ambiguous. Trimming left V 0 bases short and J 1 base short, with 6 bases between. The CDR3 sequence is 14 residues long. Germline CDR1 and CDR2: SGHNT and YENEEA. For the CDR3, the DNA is TGTGCCAGCAGCTTAGACGGGAGGAACACTGAAGCTTTCTTT. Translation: CASSLDGRNTEAFF.

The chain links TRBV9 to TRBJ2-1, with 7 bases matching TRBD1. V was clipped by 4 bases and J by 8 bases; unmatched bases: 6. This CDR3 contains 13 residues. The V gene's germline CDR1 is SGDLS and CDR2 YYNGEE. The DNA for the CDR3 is TGTGCCAGCAGCCCCCTGGACAGGCATGAGCAGTTCTTC. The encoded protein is CASSPLDRHEQFF.

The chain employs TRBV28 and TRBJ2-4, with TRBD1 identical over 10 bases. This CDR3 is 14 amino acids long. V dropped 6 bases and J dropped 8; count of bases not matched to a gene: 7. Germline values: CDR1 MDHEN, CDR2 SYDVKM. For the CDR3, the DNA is TGTGCCAGCAGCCCACCCGACAGGGGGCACATTCAGTACTTC. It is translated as CASSPPDRGHIQYF.

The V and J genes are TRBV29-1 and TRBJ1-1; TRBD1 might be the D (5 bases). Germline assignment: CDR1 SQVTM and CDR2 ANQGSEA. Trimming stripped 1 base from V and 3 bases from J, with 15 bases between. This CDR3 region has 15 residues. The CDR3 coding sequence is TGCAGCGTTGAAGCGGAGGGGAGAGGGTACACTGAAGCTTTCTTT. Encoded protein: CSVEAEGRGYTEAFF.

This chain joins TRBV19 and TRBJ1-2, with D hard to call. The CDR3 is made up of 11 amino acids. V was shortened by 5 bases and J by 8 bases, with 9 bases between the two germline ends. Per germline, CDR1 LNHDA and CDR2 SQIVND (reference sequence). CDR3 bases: TGTGCCAGTAGTTTCGTACAGGGCTACACCTTC. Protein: CASSFVQGYTF.

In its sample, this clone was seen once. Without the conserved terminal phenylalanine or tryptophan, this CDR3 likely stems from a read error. CDR3 in amino acids: CASSLGQGTFEQYL. The CDR3, as DNA: TGTGCCAGCAGCTTGGGGCAGGGGACCTTCGAGCAGTACCTC. The J gene is TRBJ2-7, the V gene TRBV5-6; D perhaps matches TRBD1 (6 bases). Trimming stripped 0 bases from V and 6 bases from J, with 13 bases between. This CDR3 is 14 amino acids long. CDR1 and CDR2 (germline): SGHDT, YYEEEE.

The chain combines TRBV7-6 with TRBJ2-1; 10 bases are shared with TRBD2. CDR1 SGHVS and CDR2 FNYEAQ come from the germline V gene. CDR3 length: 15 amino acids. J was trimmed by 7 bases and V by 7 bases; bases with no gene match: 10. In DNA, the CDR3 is TGTGCCAGCACCTACACTAGCGGGATGGGGAATGAGCAGTTCTTC. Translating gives CASTYTSGMGNEQFF.

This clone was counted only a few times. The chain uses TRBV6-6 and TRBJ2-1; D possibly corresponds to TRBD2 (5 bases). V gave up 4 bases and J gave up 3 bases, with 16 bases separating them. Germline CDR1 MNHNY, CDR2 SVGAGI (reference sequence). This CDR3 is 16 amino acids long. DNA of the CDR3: TGTGCCAGCAGTTCACCGGACTCTATGAACTACAATGAGCAGTTCTTC. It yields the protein CASSSPDSMNYNEQFF.

The CDR3 DNA reads as TGCAGCGTTGAAGGGACAGGGACCTACGAGCAGTACTTC. Protein product: CSVEGTGTYEQYF. The chain combines TRBV29-1 with TRBJ2-7, with 8 bases lining up with TRBD1. The CDR3 has 13 amino acids. The V segment lost 1 base and the J segment 2 bases; nucleotides outside the gene matches: 1. Germline V gene lookup returns CDR1 SQVTM and CDR2 ANQGSEA.

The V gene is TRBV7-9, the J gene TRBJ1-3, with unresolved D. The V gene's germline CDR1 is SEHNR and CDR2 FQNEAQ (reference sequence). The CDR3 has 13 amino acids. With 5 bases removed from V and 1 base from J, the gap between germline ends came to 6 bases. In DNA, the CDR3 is TGTGCCAGCAGCCGTTTATCTGGAAACACCATATATTTT. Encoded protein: CASSRLSGNTIYF.